Listed below are T cell receptor beta chains from one sample, sequenced in a study of PD-L1 blockade in urothelial cancer. Sequenced by immunoSEQ multiplex PCR; TCRdb stores in-frame clones only, minus some. This table has tens of thousands of clones, 75% to 95% appearing once. Sequenced here: PBMCs, sampled around atezolizumab (anti-PD-L1) treatment. The receptors derive from a man between 65 and 85 years old with urothelial cancer. The CDR3 runs from the conserved cysteine through the conserved F or W. D genes are given only for firm matches. A clone size is listed for some rows: how often the clone was seen (once, few, many), or a class if it is expanded.

-	TRBJ2-7	TRBD2	TRBV5-1	TGCGCCAGCAGCTTGGTGGCTAGCGGGAACTACGAGCAGTACTTC	CASSLVASGNYEQYF
-	TRBJ2-7	-	TRBV27	TGTGCCAGCAGTCAAAGGACAGCGTACGAGCAGTACTTC	CASSQRTAYEQYF
-	TRBJ2-1	TRBD2	TRBV18	TGTGCCAGCTCACCTTCGGTGGGGGGGAGGAGGCGTGAGCAGTTCTTC	CASSPSVGGRRREQFF
-	TRBJ2-7	TRBD2	TRBV7-9	TGTGCCAGCAAGCTAGCGGGAGGGGTCGAGCAGTACTTC	CASKLAGGVEQYF
-	TRBJ1-2	TRBD1	TRBV7-9	TGTGCCAGCAGCTCACGGACAGGAACTAACTATGGCTACACCTTC	CASSSRTGTNYGYTF
-	TRBJ2-2	-	TRBV6-5	TGTGCCACCGAGGGAGCGGGCCCCGGGGAGCTGTTTTTT	CATEGAGPGELFF
-	TRBJ2-7	TRBD2	TRBV2	TGTGCCAGCAGTTACAGACTAGCGGGAGACTACGAGCAGTACTTC	CASSYRLAGDYEQYF
-	TRBJ2-2	-	TRBV11-2	TGTGCCAGCAGCTCGCAGGCGTTGGCGAACACCGGGGGGCTGTTTTTT	CASSSQALANTGGLFF
-	TRBJ2-5	TRBD1	TRBV28	TGTGCCAGCGGGCAGGGGGCTCCAGAGACCCAGTACTTC	CASGQGAPETQYF
once	TRBJ2-7	TRBD1	TRBV9	TGTGCCAGCAGCGGGGGACAGGGAGGCTCCTACGAGCAGTACTTC	CASSGGQGGSYEQYF
-	TRBJ2-1	TRBD2	TRBV5-1	TGCGCCAGCAGCTCCCTAATGGCGGGAGGGGGCTCCTACAATGAGCAGTTCTTC	CASSSLMAGGGSYNEQFF
-	TRBJ2-7	TRBD2	TRBV11-2	TGTGCCAGCAGCTTACGACTAGCGGGAGATTTCGAGCAGTACTTC	CASSLRLAGDFEQYF
-	TRBJ2-7	TRBD1	TRBV5-4	TGTGCCAGCAGCTTGGGCAACAGGGGGAGCTCCTACGAGCAGTACTTC	CASSLGNRGSSYEQYF